This T cell receptor beta chain was retrieved from a study of regulatory T cells in long-lasting Graves disease. The CDR3 loop spans 15 amino acids. V lost 7 bases to trimming and J lost 2 bases; unmatched junction nucleotides: 10. Ten or more counts support this clonotype. Investigators prepared the TCR beta libraries by applying iRepertoire HTBI primers and Arm-PCR of CDR3 regions. TCRdb re-derived calls from the multiplex PCR reads in MiXCR, one entry per CDR3 protein. The table includes hundreds of thousands of distinct CDR3 sequences, 18% detected once. Documented time point: newly diagnosed GD, antithyroid drugs for less than 3 months. TCR sequences were obtained from RNA taken from PBMCs.

The sample consisted of peripheral blood mononuclear cells (PBMCs), taken at new diagnosis, from a patient treated with antithyroid drugs. The sequence was obtained from a female donor with Graves disease. This rearrangement joins TRBV12-3 or TRBV12-4 to TRBJ1-1; 7 bases map to TRBD1. DNA of the CDR3: TGTGCCAGCAAGATCGGCAAGGGGGCAAACACTGAAGCTTTCTTT. Its translation is CASKIGKGANTEAFF.